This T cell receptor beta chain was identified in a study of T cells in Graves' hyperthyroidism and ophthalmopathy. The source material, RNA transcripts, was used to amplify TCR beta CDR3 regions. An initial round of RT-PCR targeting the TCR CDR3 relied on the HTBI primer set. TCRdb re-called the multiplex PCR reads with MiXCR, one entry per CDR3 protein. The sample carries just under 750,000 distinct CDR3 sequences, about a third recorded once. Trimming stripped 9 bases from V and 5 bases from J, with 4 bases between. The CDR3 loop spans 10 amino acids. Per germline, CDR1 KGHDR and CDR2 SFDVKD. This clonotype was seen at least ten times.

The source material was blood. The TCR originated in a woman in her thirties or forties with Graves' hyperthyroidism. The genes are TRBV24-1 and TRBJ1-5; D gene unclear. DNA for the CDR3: TGTGCCACCGGAGATCAGCCCCAGCATTTT. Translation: CATGDQPQHF.